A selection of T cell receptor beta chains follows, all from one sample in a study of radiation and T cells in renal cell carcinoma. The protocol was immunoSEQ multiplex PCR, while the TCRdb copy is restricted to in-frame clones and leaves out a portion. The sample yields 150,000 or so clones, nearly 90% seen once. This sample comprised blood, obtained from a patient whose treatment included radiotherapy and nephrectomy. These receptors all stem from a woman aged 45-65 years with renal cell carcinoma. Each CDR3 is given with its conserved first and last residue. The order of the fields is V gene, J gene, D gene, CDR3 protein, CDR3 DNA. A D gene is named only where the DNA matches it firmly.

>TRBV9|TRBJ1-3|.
CASSVGFTGSGNTIYF
TGTGCCAGCAGCGTCGGATTTACGGGCTCTGGAAACACCATATATTTT
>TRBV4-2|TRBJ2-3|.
CASSQESSTDTQYF
TGTGCCAGCAGCCAAGAGTCTAGCACAGATACGCAGTATTTT
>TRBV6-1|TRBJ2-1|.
CASSEGREYHEQFF
TGTGCCAGCAGTGAGGGTAGGGAATATCATGAGCAGTTCTTC
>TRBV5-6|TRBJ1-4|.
CASSLAGGADEKLFF
TGTGCCAGCAGCTTGGCGGGAGGAGCCGACGAAAAACTGTTTTTT
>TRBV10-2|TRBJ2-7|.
CASSEEGKQYF
TGCGCCAGCAGTGAAGAGGGGAAGCAGTACTTC
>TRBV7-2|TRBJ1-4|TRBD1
CASSSGQAGFGEKLFF
TGTGCCAGCAGCTCGGGACAGGCTGGCTTTGGTGAAAAACTGTTTTTT
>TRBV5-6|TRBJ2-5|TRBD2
CASSLFGTSGQQETQYF
TGTGCCAGCAGCTTGTTCGGGACTAGCGGGCAGCAAGAGACCCAGTACTTC
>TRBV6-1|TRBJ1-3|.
CASSVDGGNTIYF
TGTGCCAGCAGTGTTGACGGGGGAAACACCATATATTTT
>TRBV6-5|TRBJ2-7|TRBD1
CASSSNRGQEQYF
TGTGCCAGCAGCTCTAACAGGGGTCAAGAGCAGTACTTC
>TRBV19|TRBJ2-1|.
CATLSVNNNEQFF
TGTGCCACACTCTCGGTAAACAACAATGAGCAGTTCTTC
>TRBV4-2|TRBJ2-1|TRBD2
CASSPAGGDYNEQFF
TGTGCCAGCAGCCCAGCGGGGGGAGACTACAATGAGCAGTTCTTC
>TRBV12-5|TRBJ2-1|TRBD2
CASGLYIAGVLGEQFF
TGTGCTAGTGGTTTGTACATAGCGGGGGTTTTAGGTGAGCAGTTCTTC
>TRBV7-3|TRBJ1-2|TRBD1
CASSRRQGYGYTF
TGTGCCAGCAGCCGTCGACAGGGGTATGGCTACACCTTC
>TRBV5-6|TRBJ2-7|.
CASSRYWTDYVSYEQYF
TGTGCCAGCAGCCGATATTGGACGGACTACGTTTCCTACGAGCAGTACTTC
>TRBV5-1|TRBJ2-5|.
CASSLVGGQETQYF
TGCGCCAGCAGCTTGGTTGGGGGCCAAGAGACCCAGTACTTC
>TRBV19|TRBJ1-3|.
CASSPGRSSGNTIYF
TGTGCCAGTAGTCCCGGACGCAGCTCTGGAAACACCATATATTTT